This T cell receptor beta chain was retrieved from a study of blood T cell repertoires in COVID-19. Study-wide background: Acute and convalescent COVID-19 specimens originated in the United States, Italy and Spain.

Germline values: CDR1 LNHDA, CDR2 SQIVND (reference sequence). Between the trimmed V and J ends, which lost 10 bases and 7 bases, there was a span of 17 bases. CDR3 length: 13 amino acids. The method was immunoSEQ multiplex PCR; TCRdb's version includes in-frame clones alone and lacks a portion of them. The table lists 60,000 to 70,000 clones, roughly 88% of them singletons. Sequenced sample: peripheral blood. V gene TRBV19 combines with J gene TRBJ1-5; possibly TRBD1 for D (5 bases). The origin of this receptor is a woman aged 55-69 years with COVID-19, enrolled during active disease. CDR3 DNA: TGTGCCACCTCCGAATCCAGGGCCCAGCCCCAGCATTTT. Protein product: CATSESRAQPQHF. Full variable domain (outside the CDR3, taken from reference TRBV19 and TRBJ1-5): DGGITQSPKYLFRKEGQNVTLSCEQNLNHDAMYWYRQDPGQGLRLIYYSQIVNDFQKGDIAEGYSVSREKKESFPLTVTSAQKNPTAFYLCATSESRAQPQHFGDGTRLSIL.